The next 18 T cell receptor beta chains were all read from a single sample in a study. TCRdb re-analysed the 5' RACE reads in MiXCR, keeping a single row per CDR3 protein. The table records tens of thousands of distinct CDR3 sequences, more than 25% of them present only once. The sequencing sample was made of tumor-infiltrating memory CD4+ T cells sorted from the breast tumor. Subset of the sample: memory CD4+ T cells, CD4+CD45RO+CD25-. These receptors came from a female donor with breast cancer.

The rearrangement links TRBV2 to TRBJ1-6, with D perhaps matching TRBD1 (6 bases). Germline loops: CDR1 SNHLY, CDR2 FYNNEI. The CDR3 contains 13 residues. Trimming left V 11 bases short and J 3 bases short, with 11 bases between. This CDR3 is CASRTDYNSPLHF. CDR3 bases: TGTGCCTCTCGGACAGACTATAATTCACCCCTCCACTTT.

CDR3 loop: CASSLAAGNGYTF. The DNA for the CDR3 is TGTGCCAGCAGCTTAGCCGCGGGGAATGGCTACACCTTC. The chain has TRBV7-9 and TRBJ1-2, with D unresolved. The CDR3 spans 13 residues. The germline V gene encodes CDR1 SEHNR and CDR2 FQNEAQ (reference sequence). V lost 0 bases, J lost 6 bases, and 8 bases lay in between.

This clonotype was seen a few times. V is TRBV4-3 and J is TRBJ2-3, with a tentative D call TRBD2 (6 bases). This CDR3 comprises 15 residues. Trimming cost V 0 bases and J 7 bases, with 14 bases left between them. The germline gives CDR1 LGHNA, CDR2 YSLEER. The CDR3 sequence is CASSQEGGGRNTQYF. CDR3 DNA: TGCGCCAGCAGCCAAGAAGGAGGAGGGCGAAATACGCAGTATTTT.

Comment on this clonotype: One junction end disagrees with the germline gene, perhaps due to a read error. The chain employs TRBV2 and TRBJ1-5; D ambiguous. There are 14 residues in the CDR3. Germline V gene data show CDR1 as SNHLY and CDR2 as FYNNEI. Written as DNA, the CDR3 is TGTGCCAGCAGCGCAGAAGGTTCCAATCAGCCCCGGCATTTT. Protein sequence: CASSAEGSNQPRHF.

The CDR3 is CASSPFGTSGYEQYF. Here the CDR3 DNA reads TGCGCCAGCAGCCCTTTCGGGACTAGCGGGTACGAGCAGTACTTC. The rearrangement links TRBV4-1 to TRBJ2-7, with TRBD2 matching over 12 bases. Germline V gene data show CDR1 as MGHRA and CDR2 as YSYEKL. This CDR3 region has 15 residues. The junction had 5 bases not matched to a gene; V was cut back by 4 bases and J by 4 bases.

This clonotype was counted a few times. The chain employs TRBV7-2 and TRBJ2-5; D not resolved. The CDR3 is 14 residues long. Germline CDR1 is SGHTA and CDR2 is FQGNSA. Trimming took 3 bases from V and 4 from J, leaving 12 bases between them. The CDR3 sequence: CASSFGSVGETQYF. Written as DNA, the CDR3 is TGTGCCAGCAGCTTTGGGTCGGTTGGAGAGACCCAGTACTTC.

The chain has TRBV6-2 or TRBV6-3 and TRBJ1-5, with D unresolved. Trimming cost V 10 bases and J 4 bases, with 20 bases left between them. The CDR3 is made up of 15 amino acids. Germline values: CDR1 MNHEY, CDR2 SVGEGT. CDR3 bases: TGTGCCACTTACGGACGCAGATTTCCAAATCAGCCCCAGCATTTT. Translation: CATYGRRFPNQPQHF.

This chain connects TRBV12-3 or TRBV12-4 to TRBJ2-3; 12 nucleotides agree with TRBD1. The CDR3 sequence is 18 residues long. After removal of 0 bases from V and 2 bases from J, the junction contained 6 bases not matched to a gene. In DNA form, the CDR3 reads TGTGCCAGCAGTTTAGCGCTCGGGACAGGGGGCCCCACAGATACGCAGTATTTT. Translated: CASSLALGTGGPTDTQYF.

This chain connects TRBV7-2 to TRBJ2-3, with 10 bases fitting TRBD2. The junction had 8 bases not matched to a gene; V was cut back by 8 bases and J by 6 bases. Germline CDR1 SGHTA, CDR2 FQGNSA. This CDR3 spans 14 amino acids. The CDR3 DNA follows: TGTGCCAGCCGTGCGCAAGCGGGAGGGGATACGCAGTATTTT. As protein: CASRAQAGGDTQYF.

The chain has TRBV5-1 and TRBJ1-2; 7 nucleotides agree with TRBD1. Germline assignment: CDR1 SGHRS and CDR2 YFSETQ. The V and J ends lost 0 bases and 1 base, in that order; junction bases with no gene match: 3. This CDR3 has 15 amino acids. The CDR3 coding sequence is TGCGCCAGCAGCTTGGTCCAGGGGGTTAACTATGGCTACACCTTC. It translates to CASSLVQGVNYGYTF.

This clonotype was detected only a few times. The junction does not match germline at one end; this may be a read error. This chain uses TRBV5-1 with TRBJ2-5; the D gene could be TRBD1 or TRBD2 (7 bases each). Germline V gene lookup returns CDR1 SGHRS and CDR2 YFSETQ. This CDR3 is built from 16 residues. The CDR3 DNA sequence: TGCGCCAGCAGCTTGGCCCCAGGGGGGGTCCAAGAGACCCAGAACTTC. This gives the protein CASSLAPGGVQETQNF.

In this sample, this clonotype turned up a few times. This chain links TRBV5-6 with TRBJ1-2, with D unresolved. From germline, CDR1 is SGHDT and CDR2 YYEEEE. The CDR3 is made up of 15 amino acids. Between the trimmed V and J ends, which lost 3 bases and 8 bases, there was a span of 20 bases. The CDR3 spells CASSSILVEGGGYTF. In nucleotides, the CDR3 is TGTGCCAGCAGCTCGATCCTCGTGGAAGGAGGAGGCTACACCTTC.

In its sample, this clonotype was seen a few times. The rearrangement links TRBV24-1 to TRBJ1-5; D may be TRBD1 (6 bases). The length of the CDR3 is 14 residues. CDR1 KGHDR and CDR2 SFDVKD come from the germline V gene. Trimming removed 4 bases at V and 9 bases at J, with 15 bases between. The CDR3 nucleotides read TGTGCCACCAGTGACTGGGACACCCGGACGCCCCAGCATTTT. Translated: CATSDWDTRTPQHF.

The gene calls are TRBV7-3 and TRBJ2-3, with 14 bases that match TRBD2. Germline V gene sequence: CDR1 SGHTA, CDR2 FQGTGA. The CDR3 sequence is 14 residues long. The junction had 5 bases not matched to a gene; V was cut back by 11 bases and J by 4 bases. The DNA for the CDR3 is TGTGCCTTCGGGACTAGCGGGAGAGCAGATACGCAGTATTTT. This encodes CAFGTSGRADTQYF.

This clonotype was observed once. This chain uses TRBV6-5 with TRBJ1-2, with a tentative D call TRBD1 (5 bases). Trimming took 0 bases from V and 8 from J, leaving 10 bases between them. This CDR3 has 13 amino acids. Germline lookup yields CDR1 MNHEY and CDR2 SVGAGI. CDR3 in amino acids: CASSYSQRGGYTF. Here the CDR3 DNA reads TGTGCCAGCAGTTACTCACAGAGGGGCGGCTACACCTTC.

V usage is TRBV7-2 and J usage is TRBJ2-7, with D possibly matching TRBD1 (6 bases). Trimming removed 5 bases at V and 2 bases at J, with 13 bases between. CDR3 length equals 14 residues. CDR1 SGHTA and CDR2 FQGNSA come from the germline V gene. In DNA, the CDR3 is TGTGCCAGCAGCACGGACAGATTTACCTACGAGCAGTACTTC. Its protein is CASSTDRFTYEQYF. Looking up the rest from reference TRBV7-2 and TRBJ2-7 gives the full variable domain: GAGVSQSPSNKVTEKGKDVELRCDPISGHTALYWYRQSLGQGLEFLIYFQGNSAPDKSGLPSDRFSAERTGGSVSTLTIQRTQQEDSAVYLCASSTDRFTYEQYFGPGTRLTVT.

Only a few counts were recorded for this clonotype. Given a much more abundant clone one base away, this may be a read error. The chain is built from TRBV7-2 and TRBJ1-4; D gene ambiguous. Germline V lookup: CDR1 SGHTA, CDR2 FQGNSA. The CDR3 runs to 14 residues. Trimming cost V 2 bases and J 9 bases, with 13 bases left between them. The CDR3 is CASSLYPVRKKLFF. The CDR3 nucleotides read TGTGCCAGCAGCTTATACCCTGTTCGGAAAAAACTGTTTTTT.

This clonotype came up a few times. The chain recombines TRBV20-1 with TRBJ1-1, with D perhaps matching TRBD1 (5 bases). V was pared by 5 bases and J by 7 bases, with 11 bases between. CDR3 length equals 11 residues. Looked up from germline, CDR1 is DFQATT and CDR2 is SNEGSKA (reference sequence). CDR3 nucleotides: TGCAGTGCTCCGGGACCCAATGAAGCTTTCTTT. This translates into CSAPGPNEAFF.